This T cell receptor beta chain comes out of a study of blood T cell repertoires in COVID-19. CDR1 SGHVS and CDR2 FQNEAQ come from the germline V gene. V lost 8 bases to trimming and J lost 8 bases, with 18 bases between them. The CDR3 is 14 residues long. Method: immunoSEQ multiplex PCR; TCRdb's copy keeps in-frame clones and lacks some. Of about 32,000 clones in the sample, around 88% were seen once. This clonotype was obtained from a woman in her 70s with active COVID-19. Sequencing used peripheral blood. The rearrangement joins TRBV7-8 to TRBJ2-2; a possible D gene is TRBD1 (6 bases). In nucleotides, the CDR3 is TGTGCCAGCTATAGGGCAGGGGAAGCGGGGGAGCTGTTTTTT. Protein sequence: CASYRAGEAGELFF.